This T cell receptor (beta chain) stems from a study of T cell repertoires in cytomegalovirus infection. MiXCR, applied by TCRdb to the reads, yields one record per CDR3 protein. This sample has roughly 500,000 distinct CDR3 sequences, with roughly 43% found just once. The V and J ends lost 5 bases and 6 bases respectively, with 19 bases between them. This CDR3 region has 15 residues. With regard to this clonotype: What it recognizes is unknown.

The receptor's source is a human donor in good health (CMV status not recorded). Some clones in this sample may be carry-over from other donors' samples. Sequenced here: cultured PBMCs, sampled from culture after CMV antigen stimulation. The chain combines TRBV12-3 or TRBV12-4 with TRBJ1-2, with a tentative D call TRBD1 (5 bases). CDR3 sequence reads: CASSVLQGPADGYTF. In DNA, the CDR3 is TGTGCCAGCAGTGTCTTGCAGGGACCTGCTGATGGCTACACCTTC.